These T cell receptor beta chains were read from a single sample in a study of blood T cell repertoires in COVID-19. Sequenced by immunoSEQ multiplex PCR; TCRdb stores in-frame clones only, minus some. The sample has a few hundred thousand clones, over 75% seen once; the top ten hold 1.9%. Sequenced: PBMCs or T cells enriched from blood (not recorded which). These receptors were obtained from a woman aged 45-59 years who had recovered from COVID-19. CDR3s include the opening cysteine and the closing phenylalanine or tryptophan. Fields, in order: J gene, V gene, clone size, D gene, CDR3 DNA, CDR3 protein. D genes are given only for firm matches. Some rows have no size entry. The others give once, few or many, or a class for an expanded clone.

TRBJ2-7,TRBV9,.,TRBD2,TGTGCCAGCAGCGTTCGGACTAGCGGGAGTATCGACGAGCAGTACTTC,CASSVRTSGSIDEQYF
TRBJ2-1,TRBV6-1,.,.,TGTGCCAGCAGTGAGAGGGCTAGCTCCTACAATGAGCAGTTCTTC,CASSERASSYNEQFF
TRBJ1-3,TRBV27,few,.,TGTGCCAGCAGTTTATCCCAGAACTCTGGAAACACCATATATTTT,CASSLSQNSGNTIYF
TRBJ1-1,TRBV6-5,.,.,TGTGCCAGCAGTATAATGAACACTGAAGCTTTCTTT,CASSIMNTEAFF
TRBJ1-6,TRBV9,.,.,TGTGCCAGCAGCGTCAGCCCTCAGGGGCGGGGGCTAAATTCACCCCTCCACTTT,CASSVSPQGRGLNSPLHF
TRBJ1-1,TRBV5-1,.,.,TGCGCCAGCAGCTTGGCCGGCGGTGCCATGAACACTGAAGCTTTCTTT,CASSLAGGAMNTEAFF
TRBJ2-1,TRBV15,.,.,TGTGCCACCAGCAGAGTTTCCGAGGGTGAGCAGTTCTTC,CATSRVSEGEQFF
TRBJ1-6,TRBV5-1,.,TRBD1,TGCGCCAGCAGCGAGAACAGGGGCTCCTATAATTCACCCCTCCACTTT,CASSENRGSYNSPLHF
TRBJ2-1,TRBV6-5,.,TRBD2,TGTGCCAGCACCCAGGCTGGGGGGGATGAGCAGTTCTTC,CASTQAGGDEQFF
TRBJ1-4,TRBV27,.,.,TGTGCCAGCAGTTTGAGACAAGGAGGCGAAAAACTGTTTTTT,CASSLRQGGEKLFF
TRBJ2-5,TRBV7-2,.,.,TGTGCCAGCAGCTCTACTAGCCGAGGGACCCAGTACTTC,CASSSTSRGTQYF
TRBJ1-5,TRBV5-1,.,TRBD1,TGCGCCAGCAGTCCTGGTCAAGTACAGGGGGCCAATCAGCCCCAGCATTTT,CASSPGQVQGANQPQHF
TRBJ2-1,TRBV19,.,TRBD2,TGTGCCAGTAGTATGATACTAGCGGGAGAGAATGAGCAGTTCTTC,CASSMILAGENEQFF
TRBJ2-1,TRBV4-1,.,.,TGCGCCAGCAGCCAAGACCCTTATCTCAATGAGCAGTTCTTC,CASSQDPYLNEQFF
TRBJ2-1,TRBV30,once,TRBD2,TGTGCCTGGAGTGGGGACTACAGACTTGGGCAGTTCTTC,CAWSGDYRLGQFF
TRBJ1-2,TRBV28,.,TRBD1,TGTGCCAGCAGTTTAGACAGGGCGGATCACACCTTC,CASSLDRADHTF
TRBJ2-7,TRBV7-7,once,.,TGTGCTAGCAGCCCCAGTCGAACGGGAGTCAGCGAGCAGTACTTC,CASSPSRTGVSEQYF
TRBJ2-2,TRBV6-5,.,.,TGTGCCAGCAGGCTCCCAGGGGTCCTAGGCGGGGAGCTGTTTTTT,CASRLPGVLGGELFF
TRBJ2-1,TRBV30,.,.,TGTGCCTGGAGTGACGGTCTAGATGAGCAGTTCTTC,CAWSDGLDEQFF
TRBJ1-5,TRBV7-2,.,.,TGTGCCAGCAGCTTCAGGGGAAATCAGCCCCAGCATTTT,CASSFRGNQPQHF
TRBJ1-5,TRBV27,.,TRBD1,TGTGCCAGCAGATCTATACAGGGGATATTCGGTCAGCCCCAGCATTTT,CASRSIQGIFGQPQHF
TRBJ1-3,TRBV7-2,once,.,TGTGCCAGCAGCTCCTCAACAGGGTATGAAAACACCATATATTTT,CASSSSTGYENTIYF
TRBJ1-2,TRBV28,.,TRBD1,TGTGCCAGCAGGGGGACAGCTAACTATGGCTACACCTTC,CASRGTANYGYTF
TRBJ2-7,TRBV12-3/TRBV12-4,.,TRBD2,TGTGCCAGCAGTTTGCGGGGGTACGAGCAGTACTTC,CASSLRGYEQYF
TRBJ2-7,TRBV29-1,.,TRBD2,TGCAGCGTTGTGGGGGTAGCGGGGGTCGGCGAGCAGTACTTC,CSVVGVAGVGEQYF
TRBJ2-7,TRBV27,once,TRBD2,TGTGCCAGCAGTTTATCGGACCCGGGACTAGCGGCCTACGAGCAGTACTTC,CASSLSDPGLAAYEQYF
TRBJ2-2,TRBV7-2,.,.,TGTGCCAGCAGCTTAGTTCCCCGGCGGGACGGGGAGCTGTTTTTT,CASSLVPRRDGELFF
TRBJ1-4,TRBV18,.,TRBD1,TGTGCCAGCTCACCAGACAGGGATGAAAAACTGTTTTTT,CASSPDRDEKLFF
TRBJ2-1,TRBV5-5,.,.,TGTGCCAGCAGCCCGCGGGGGCGCCCGGGGGATGAGCAGTTCTTC,CASSPRGRPGDEQFF
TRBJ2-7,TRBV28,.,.,TGTGCCAGCAGTTTAGAGGCGGGTGTCTCCTACGAGCAGTACTTC,CASSLEAGVSYEQYF
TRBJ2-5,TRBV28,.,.,TGTGCCAGCAGTACACCTTCGGGGGAAGAGACCCAGTACTTC,CASSTPSGEETQYF
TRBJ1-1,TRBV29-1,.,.,TGCAGCGTTGCTACAGGGATGAACACTGAAGCTTTCTTT,CSVATGMNTEAFF
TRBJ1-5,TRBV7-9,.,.,TGTGCCAGCAGCTCTGGGCAGGATAGCAATCAGCCCCAGCATTTT,CASSSGQDSNQPQHF
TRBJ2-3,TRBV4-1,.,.,TGCGCCAGCAGCCAAGTCATCCCGGGGAGCACAGATACGCAGTATTTT,CASSQVIPGSTDTQYF
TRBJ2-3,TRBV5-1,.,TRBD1,TGCGCCAGCAGCCCGAGAACAGGGGGCCCAGATACGCAGTATTTT,CASSPRTGGPDTQYF
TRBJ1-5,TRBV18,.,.,TGTGCCAGCTCACGCGGACAGAATGATCAGCCCCAGCATTTT,CASSRGQNDQPQHF
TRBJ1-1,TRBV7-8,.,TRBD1,TGTGCCAGCAGCCCGACAGGGACCCACACTGAAGCTTTCTTT,CASSPTGTHTEAFF
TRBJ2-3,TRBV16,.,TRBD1,TGTGCCAGCAGCCGACAGGGGCCTGGAGATACGCAGTATTTT,CASSRQGPGDTQYF
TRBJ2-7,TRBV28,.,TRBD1,TGTGCCAGCAGTTTATCAACGATAGGCGACAGGGGGCGAAGCTCCTACGAGCAGTACTTC,CASSLSTIGDRGRSSYEQYF
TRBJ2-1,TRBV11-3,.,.,TGTGCCAGCAGTCCTGACAGCCGCTCCTACAATGAGCAGTTCTTC,CASSPDSRSYNEQFF
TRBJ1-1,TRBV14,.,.,TGTGCCAGCAGCCCTCTTTGGGGGCAGGGAAAATGGAACACTGAAGCTTTCTTT,CASSPLWGQGKWNTEAFF
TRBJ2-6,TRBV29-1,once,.,TGCAGCGTTGAAGTTACAGACAGCTCTGGGGCCAACGTCCTGACTTTC,CSVEVTDSSGANVLTF
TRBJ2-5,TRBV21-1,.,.,TGTGCCAGCAGCACAGACTCAGGGTTCGTGGAGACCCAGTACTTC,CASSTDSGFVETQYF
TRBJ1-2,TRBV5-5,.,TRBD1,TGTGCCAGCAGCAGGGACAGCATAACAGCTAACTATGGCTACACCTTC,CASSRDSITANYGYTF
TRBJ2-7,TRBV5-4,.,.,TGTGCCAGCAGCTTCAGGGACGAGCAGTACTTC,CASSFRDEQYF
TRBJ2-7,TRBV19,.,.,TGTGCCAGTAGTATCGATAGGGGCACCTTTTGGACCTACGAGCAGTACTTC,CASSIDRGTFWTYEQYF
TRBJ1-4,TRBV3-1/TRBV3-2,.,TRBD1,TGTGCCAGCAGCCCCGGGACAGGAAATGAAAAACTGTTTTTT,CASSPGTGNEKLFF